Presented here are 2 T cell receptor beta chains from one specimen sequenced in a study of blood T cell repertoires in COVID-19. The protocol was immunoSEQ multiplex PCR, while the TCRdb copy is restricted to in-frame clones and leaves out a portion. The data hold 200,000 to 300,000 clones, with more than 75% observed a single time. The sample consisted of peripheral blood. These receptor sequences come from a man aged 40-49 years who had recovered from COVID-19.

This clone was counted a single time. The rearrangement joins TRBV4-3 to TRBJ2-5, with a tentative D call TRBD2 (5 bases). Looked up from germline, CDR1 is LGHNA and CDR2 is YSLEER. V was shortened by 7 bases and J by 5 bases, with 11 bases between the two germline ends. CDR3 length equals 12 residues. The CDR3 coding sequence is TGCGCCAGCACCGGGGTGGGGGAGACCCAGTACTTC. Protein sequence: CASTGVGETQYF.

The chain uses TRBV7-8 and TRBJ2-3; tentatively, D is TRBD2 (5 bases). Germline lookup yields CDR1 SGHVS and CDR2 FQNEAQ. This CDR3 spans 19 amino acids. V lost 0 bases, J lost 0 bases, and 19 bases lay in between. In nucleotides, the CDR3 is TGTGCCAGCAGCTTAGCCCGACCGCTAGCCCCTAGAAGCACAGATACGCAGTATTTT. It specifies CASSLARPLAPRSTDTQYF.